Below, 26 T cell receptor beta chains from the same sample are listed, as sequenced in a study of blood T cell repertoires in COVID-19. Profiling relied on immunoSEQ multiplex PCR, and the TCRdb table lists in-frame clones only, not all of them. The sample holds roughly 130,000 clones, more than 75% seen once. The sample was peripheral blood. The receptors were gathered from a woman aged 55-69 years with acute or convalescent COVID-19.

V gene TRBV5-1 combines with J gene TRBJ1-6, with TRBD1 matching over 8 bases. There are 13 residues in the CDR3. Germline CDR1 is SGHRS and CDR2 is YFSETQ. Trimming cost V 5 bases and J 10 bases; bases outside gene matches: 5. CDR3 loop: CASRKDRVSPLHF. DNA of the CDR3: TGCGCCAGCAGGAAGGACAGGGTATCACCCCTCCACTTT.

This clone was recorded a few times. The chain couples TRBV11-2 to TRBJ2-1; D gene unclear. Germline-derived CDR1 and CDR2 are SGHAT and FQNNGV. Trimming cost V 2 bases and J 3 bases, with 8 bases left between them. The CDR3 runs 14 residues. The DNA of the CDR3 is TGTGCCAGCAGCTTACGAGCGTTCTACAATGAGCAGTTCTTC. This encodes CASSLRAFYNEQFF.

This chain's CDR3 is CASSLGTGYTGELFF. CDR3 sequence (DNA): TGTGCCAGCAGCTTAGGAACAGGGTACACCGGGGAGCTGTTTTTT. This chain links TRBV11-2 with TRBJ2-2; maybe TRBD1 (6 bases). Trimming removed 1 base from V and 3 bases from J, with 9 bases in between. The CDR3 covers 15 residues. CDR1 and CDR2 from the germline V gene are SGHAT and FQNNGV.

This clone occurred a few times. Other DNA sequences in this sample translate to the same CDR3. The chain carries TRBV24-1 and TRBJ2-2; a weak D match, TRBD2 (6 bases). The CDR3 spans 17 residues. In germline, CDR1 is KGHDR, CDR2 SFDVKD. The V end was cut by 0 bases, the J end by 7 bases, with 17 bases between. CDR3 sequence: CATSDLLGRSEGGELFF. Here the CDR3 DNA reads TGTGCCACCAGTGATTTGCTAGGACGTTCGGAGGGCGGGGAGCTGTTTTTT.

This rearrangement joins TRBV10-3 to TRBJ1-6; D gene uncertain. The CDR3 is 15 amino acids. The germline V gene has CDR1 ENHRY and CDR2 SYGVKD. Trimming took off 4 bases at V and 14 bases at J, with 21 bases between the two ends. CDR3 DNA sequence: TGTGCCATCAGTGCAGGCCTGTTCTCCGTTCAGGCCCTCCACTTT. It codes for CAISAGLFSVQALHF.

The CDR3 sequence: CASMGGSFEQYF. The CDR3, as DNA: TGTGCCAGCATGGGGGGTTCGTTCGAGCAGTACTTC. The chain joins TRBV6-5 to TRBJ2-7, with a tentative D call TRBD2 (6 bases). In germline, CDR1 is MNHEY, CDR2 SVGAGI. V lost 7 bases to trimming and J lost 6 bases, with 13 bases between them. The CDR3 is 12 residues long.

This chain uses TRBV5-4 with TRBJ2-5; D might be TRBD2 (5 bases). With 4 bases removed from V and 1 base from J, the gap between germline ends came to 14 bases. The CDR3 is 15 amino acids. Per germline, CDR1 SGHNT and CDR2 YYREEE (reference sequence). The CDR3 DNA reads as TGTGCCAGCAGCAATGACGGGGAAGTCCAAGAGACCCAGTACTTC. Amino acid sequence: CASSNDGEVQETQYF.

This clone was seen only a few times. The chain links TRBV29-1 to TRBJ2-1; 15 bases are a match to TRBD2. The CDR3 spans 13 residues. CDR1 and CDR2 from the germline V gene are SQVTM and ANQGSEA. Unmatched junction bases numbered 6, after V lost 8 bases and J lost 10 bases. In DNA form, the CDR3 reads TGCAGCACCGGACTAGCGGGAGGGAGGGAGCAGTTCTTC. This sequence encodes CSTGLAGGREQFF.

Notes on this clone: This may be a read error, as it is one base from a much larger clone. V usage is TRBV7-2 and J usage is TRBJ1-2, with 8 nucleotides matching TRBD1. The V gene's germline CDR1 is SGHTA and CDR2 FQGNSA. CDR3 length equals 14 residues. With V trimmed by 5 bases and J by 4 bases, 6 bases remained unmatched. The CDR3 sequence: CASSPTGTGYGYTF. The CDR3, as DNA: TGTGCCAGCAGCCCAACCGGGACAGGCTATGGCTACACCTTC.

J is TRBJ2-6 and V is TRBV19; D possibly corresponds to TRBD1 (5 bases). This CDR3 is 16 amino acids long. V dropped 6 bases and J dropped 0 bases, with 12 bases sitting between them. The germline CDR1 and CDR2 sequences are LNHDA and SQIVND (reference sequence). CDR3 nucleotide sequence: TGTGCCAGTAGCCCGGACATCCGCTCTGGGGCCAACGTCCTGACTTTC. As protein: CASSPDIRSGANVLTF.

This chain connects TRBV19 to TRBJ1-1; 9 bases are a match to TRBD1. CDR1 is LNHDA and CDR2 is SQIVND in the germline V gene (reference sequence). The length of the CDR3 is 15 residues. With V trimmed by 5 bases and J by 5 bases, 9 bases remained unmatched. The CDR3: CASSEGTGYLTEAFF. As DNA, the CDR3 is TGTGCCAGTAGTGAGGGGACAGGGTATTTGACTGAAGCTTTCTTT.

This chain links TRBV6-1 with TRBJ1-5; no clear D. The CDR3 has 13 amino acids. Germline V gives CDR1 MNHNS, CDR2 SASEGT. V was shortened by 1 base and J by 6 bases, with 7 bases between the two germline ends. CDR3 nucleotide sequence: TGTGCCAGCAGTGAAGGGGAGATTCAGCCCCAGCATTTT. It specifies CASSEGEIQPQHF.

The V and J genes are TRBV19 and TRBJ2-3; perhaps TRBD2 as D (6 bases). Trimming removed 5 bases from V and 0 bases from J, with 12 bases in between. The germline CDR1 and CDR2 sequences are LNHDA and SQIVND (reference sequence). This CDR3 contains 15 residues. The CDR3 is CASSPLGTSTDTQYF. CDR3 nucleotides: TGTGCCAGTAGTCCCCTTGGGACTAGCACAGATACGCAGTATTTT.

The chain couples TRBV5-1 to TRBJ2-1, with a weak D call TRBD2 (7 bases). V shed 2 bases and J shed 6 bases, with 12 bases lying between them. Germline V gene sequence: CDR1 SGHRS, CDR2 YFSETQ. The CDR3 length is 14 residues. CDR3 amino acids: CASSFGGGPNEQFF. The CDR3 region has the DNA TGCGCCAGCAGCTTCGGCGGGGGCCCCAATGAGCAGTTCTTC.

The V gene is TRBV28, the J gene TRBJ1-2; D not resolved. Germline-derived CDR1 and CDR2 are MDHEN and SYDVKM. The CDR3 has 14 residues. V was clipped by 3 bases and J by 8 bases, with 16 bases between them. This CDR3 is CASSLGGPEGGYTF. The CDR3 DNA sequence: TGTGCCAGCAGTTTGGGTGGGCCGGAGGGCGGCTACACCTTC.

This chain links TRBV6-5 with TRBJ2-7, with 10 bases matching TRBD2. Germline V gene data show CDR1 as MNHEY and CDR2 as SVGAGI. The CDR3 sequence is 15 residues long. With V trimmed by 5 bases and J by 1 base, 5 bases remained unmatched. The CDR3 DNA reads TGTGCCAGCAGTCAGACTAGCGGGCCGTCCTACGAGCAGTACTTC. It specifies CASSQTSGPSYEQYF.

The J gene is TRBJ2-1, the V gene TRBV9; 8 nucleotides match TRBD2. J was trimmed by 4 bases and V by 1 base; bases with no gene match: 4. CDR3 length: 15 amino acids. The germline CDR1 and CDR2 sequences are SGDLS and YYNGEE. This CDR3 reads CASSVRAGEYNEQFF. The DNA for the CDR3 is TGTGCCAGCAGCGTAAGAGCGGGGGAGTACAATGAGCAGTTCTTC.

J is TRBJ1-2 and V is TRBV5-1; TRBD1 might be the D (6 bases). Trimming removed 4 bases from V and 2 bases from J, with 9 bases in between. The CDR3 covers 13 residues. The germline gives CDR1 SGHRS, CDR2 YFSETQ. CDR3 protein: CASSGDKNYGYTF. CDR3 nucleotides: TGCGCCAGCAGCGGGGACAAGAACTATGGCTACACCTTC.

This chain connects TRBV20-1 to TRBJ1-1, with D tentatively TRBD1 (6 bases). The CDR3 runs 13 residues. Germline CDR1 is DFQATT and CDR2 is SNEGSKA (reference sequence). Deletions cut 3 bases from V and 1 base from J, with 9 bases between. CDR3 region: CSASTGPNTEAFF. The CDR3 DNA is TGCAGTGCTAGTACAGGGCCGAACACTGAAGCTTTCTTT.

J is TRBJ2-3 and V is TRBV7-2; TRBD2 aligns across 8 bases. The CDR3 has 15 amino acids. The V gene end was trimmed by 2 bases and the J gene end by 2 bases; junction bases not matched to a gene: 3. CDR1 is SGHTA and CDR2 is FQGNSA in the germline V gene. The CDR3 region has the DNA TGTGCCAGCAGCTTAATTAGCGGGACCACAGATACGCAGTATTTT. Its translation is CASSLISGTTDTQYF. The entire variable domain, with the rest obtained from reference TRBV7-2 and TRBJ2-3, is as follows: GAGVSQSPSNKVTEKGKDVELRCDPISGHTALYWYRQSLGQGLEFLIYFQGNSAPDKSGLPSDRFSAERTGGSVSTLTIQRTQQEDSAVYLCASSLISGTTDTQYFGPGTRLTVL.

The chain combines TRBV7-9 with TRBJ1-3; D not certain. The germline V and J ends were trimmed by 5 bases and 2 bases, with 16 bases remaining between them. CDR1 is SEHNR, CDR2 FQNEAQ, per germline (reference sequence). The CDR3 contains 16 residues. The CDR3 spells CASSTSFGRTGNTIYF. DNA of the CDR3: TGTGCCAGCAGCACTAGTTTTGGGAGAACTGGAAACACCATATATTTT.

The chain links TRBV11-3 to TRBJ2-7, with D hard to call. This CDR3 region has 13 residues. V lost 1 base and J 0 bases, leaving 4 bases between the germline ends. Germline V gene sequence: CDR1 SGHNT, CDR2 YENEEA. In nucleotides, the CDR3 is TGTGCCAGCAGCTTAGCGGGCTCCTACGAGCAGTACTTC. It yields the protein CASSLAGSYEQYF. Full variable domain (outside the CDR3, taken from reference TRBV11-3 and TRBJ2-7): EAGVVQSPRYKIIEKKQPVAFWCNPISGHNTLYWYLQNLGQGPELLIRYENEEAVDDSQLPKDRFSAERLKGVDSTLKIQPAELGDSAVYLCASSLAGSYEQYFGPGTRLTVT.

This clone was detected only once. The V call is TRBV25-1, the J call TRBJ2-7, with 7 bases matching TRBD2. The CDR3 totals 15 residues. V lost 3 bases to trimming and J lost 2 bases; unmatched junction nucleotides: 7. Germline V gene sequence: CDR1 MGHDK, CDR2 SYGVNS. The DNA for the CDR3 is TGTGCCAGCAGTGACGAAAGCGGGAACCCCTACGAGCAGTACTTC. Its translation: CASSDESGNPYEQYF.

The chain is built from TRBV7-3 and TRBJ2-1, with 8 bases that match TRBD2. CDR1 and CDR2 (germline): SGHTA, FQGTGA. The ends lost 6 bases at V and 0 bases at J; junction bases unmatched: 4. This CDR3 region has 15 residues. CDR3 sequence: CASSSGTSSYNEQFF. CDR3 nucleotides: TGTGCCAGCAGTTCCGGGACTAGCTCCTACAATGAGCAGTTCTTC.

The chain combines TRBV5-4 with TRBJ1-4, with 8 positions matching TRBD1. With 4 bases clipped from V and 8 bases from J, the junction kept 7 bases outside the gene matches. The CDR3 extends over 14 amino acids. Germline V gives CDR1 SGHNT, CDR2 YYREEE (reference sequence). CDR3 in DNA: TGTGCCAGCAGCCCCGGACAGGGTCGAGAAAAACTGTTTTTT. It yields the protein CASSPGQGREKLFF.

The chain combines TRBV28 with TRBJ1-1, with TRBD1 matching over 10 bases. The CDR3 has 15 amino acids. The ends lost 7 bases at V and 4 bases at J; junction bases unmatched: 9. Germline V gene lookup returns CDR1 MDHEN and CDR2 SYDVKM. The CDR3 region has the DNA TGTGCCAGCACAATTCGACAGGGGGCGCCCACTGAAGCTTTCTTT. It translates to CASTIRQGAPTEAFF.